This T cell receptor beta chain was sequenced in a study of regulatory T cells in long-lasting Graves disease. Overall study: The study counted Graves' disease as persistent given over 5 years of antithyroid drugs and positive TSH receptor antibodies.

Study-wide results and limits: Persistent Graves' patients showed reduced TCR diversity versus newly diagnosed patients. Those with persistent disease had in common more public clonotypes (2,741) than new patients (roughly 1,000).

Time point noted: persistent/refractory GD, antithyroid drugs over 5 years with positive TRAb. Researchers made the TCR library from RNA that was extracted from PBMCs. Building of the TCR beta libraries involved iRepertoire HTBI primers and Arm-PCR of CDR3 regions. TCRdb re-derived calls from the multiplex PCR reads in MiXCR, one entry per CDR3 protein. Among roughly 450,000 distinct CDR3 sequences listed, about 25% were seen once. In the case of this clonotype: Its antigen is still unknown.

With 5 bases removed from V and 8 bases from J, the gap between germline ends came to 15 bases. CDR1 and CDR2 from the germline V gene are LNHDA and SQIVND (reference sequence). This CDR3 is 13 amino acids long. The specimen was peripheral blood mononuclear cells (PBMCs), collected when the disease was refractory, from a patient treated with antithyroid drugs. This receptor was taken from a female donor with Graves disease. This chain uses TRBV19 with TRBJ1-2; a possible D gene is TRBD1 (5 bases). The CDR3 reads CASSWPGSRGYTF. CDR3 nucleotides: TGTGCCAGTAGTTGGCCAGGGTCCAGAGGCTACACCTTC.